Listed here are 31 T cell receptor beta chains from one sample, sequenced in a study of technical replicates of blood from a few donors. TCRdb keeps only in-frame clones here, not all; method: immunoSEQ multiplex PCR. This sample has tens of thousands of clones, with about 90% found just once. The sequencing sample was made of PBMCs. The receptors shown here come from a human donor in good health. Some clones in this sample may be carry-over from other donors' samples.

V is TRBV27 and J is TRBJ2-7; 7 bases are shared with TRBD1. The CDR3 is made up of 13 amino acids. The V gene end was trimmed by 5 bases and the J gene end by 3 bases; junction bases not matched to a gene: 4. Looked up from germline, CDR1 is MNHEY and CDR2 is SMNVEV (reference sequence). The CDR3 spells CASSTYRGYEQYF. The CDR3 region has the DNA TGTGCCAGCAGTACCTACAGGGGCTACGAGCAGTACTTC.

V is TRBV4-1 and J is TRBJ1-2; 9 nucleotides align to TRBD1. The V segment lost 2 bases and the J segment 8 bases; nucleotides outside the gene matches: 6. Germline V gene sequence: CDR1 MGHRA, CDR2 YSYEKL. CDR3 length: 14 residues. DNA for the CDR3: TGCGCCAGCAGCCAACGGACAGGGGACGTCGGCTACACCTTC. Translated, it gives CASSQRTGDVGYTF.

The CDR3, as DNA: TGCGCCAGCACTGAGACAGTGGGTTATAATTCACCCCTCCACTTT. Its protein is CASTETVGYNSPLHF. This sequence joins TRBV5-1 and TRBJ1-6; weak D call: TRBD1 (5 bases). Trimming stripped 6 bases from V and 4 bases from J, with 14 bases between. In germline, CDR1 is SGHRS, CDR2 YFSETQ. This CDR3 comprises 15 residues. Together with reference TRBV5-1 and TRBJ1-6, the CDR3 gives the full variable domain: KAGVTQTPRYLIKTRGQQVTLSCSPISGHRSVSWYQQTPGQGLQFLFEYFSETQRNKGNFPGRFSGRQFSNSRSEMNVSTLELGDSALYLCASTETVGYNSPLHFGNGTRLTVT.

The chain combines TRBV4-2 with TRBJ2-7; TRBD2 agrees at 11 bases. Germline V gene data show CDR1 as LGHNA and CDR2 as YNFKEQ. The ends lost 3 bases at V and 2 bases at J; junction bases unmatched: 6. This CDR3 is 16 amino acids long. The CDR3 is CASSQAGTSGPYEQYF. In DNA form, the CDR3 reads TGTGCCAGCAGCCAGGCCGGGACTAGCGGACCCTACGAGCAGTACTTC.

This sequence joins TRBV11-2 and TRBJ2-1, with 11 bases matching TRBD2. The V gene end was trimmed by 1 base and the J gene end by 9 bases; junction bases not matched to a gene: 5. The V gene's germline CDR1 is SGHAT and CDR2 FQNNGV. The CDR3 runs to 15 residues. CDR3 in amino acids: CASSLVLAGVGEQFF. The CDR3 DNA follows: TGTGCCAGCAGCTTAGTACTAGCGGGAGTCGGTGAGCAGTTCTTC.

This rearrangement joins TRBV4-3 to TRBJ2-7; 10 bases map to TRBD1. CDR1 LGHNA and CDR2 YSLEER come from the germline V gene. J lost 0 bases, V lost 1 base, and 0 bases had no gene match. The CDR3 covers 15 residues. CDR3 in DNA: TGCGCCAGCAGCCAAGGACAGGGGGCCTCCTACGAGCAGTACTTC. Translation: CASSQGQGASYEQYF.

In its sample, this clone was seen a few times. The chain couples TRBV4-2 to TRBJ2-7; the match to TRBD1 covers 11 bases. The V and J ends lost 3 bases and 7 bases, in that order; junction bases with no gene match: 8. The germline gives CDR1 LGHNA, CDR2 YNFKEQ. The CDR3 is 15 residues long. The CDR3 reads CASSQDGDRGSEQYF. CDR3 nucleotides: TGTGCCAGCAGCCAGGATGGGGACAGGGGGAGTGAGCAGTACTTC.

The gene calls are TRBV2 and TRBJ2-7, with a possible D match to TRBD1 (6 bases). V was pared by 5 bases and J by 4 bases, with 15 bases between. Germline V lookup: CDR1 SNHLY, CDR2 FYNNEI. The CDR3 sequence is 14 residues long. The CDR3 coding sequence is TGTGCCAGCAGTTTTGTGAAGGGGGAATACGAGCAGTACTTC. Translating it yields CASSFVKGEYEQYF.

This chain links TRBV2 with TRBJ2-1, with D perhaps TRBD1 (6 bases). Between the trimmed V and J ends, which lost 7 bases and 7 bases, there was a span of 23 bases. Germline loops: CDR1 SNHLY, CDR2 FYNNEI. This CDR3 spans 16 amino acids. CDR3 loop: CASIAGDHSSFNEQFF. As DNA, the CDR3 is TGTGCCAGCATAGCAGGGGATCACTCAAGCTTTAATGAGCAGTTCTTC.

The chain carries TRBV13 and TRBJ2-7, with a weak D call TRBD2 (6 bases). Germline CDR1 reads PRHDT; CDR2 reads FYEKMQ (reference sequence). The V end lost 4 bases, the J end lost 8 bases, and 15 bases lay between the germline ends. This CDR3 spans 13 amino acids. Here the CDR3 reads CASSSGDFPQQYF. CDR3 in DNA: TGTGCCAGCAGCTCCGGGGACTTTCCCCAGCAGTACTTC.

The chain uses TRBV7-3 and TRBJ2-1; a possible D gene is TRBD2 (6 bases). Trimming pared 2 bases from V and 1 base from J, leaving 12 bases between. The germline gives CDR1 SGHTA, CDR2 FQGTGA. CDR3 length equals 16 residues. Here the CDR3 reads CASSLGQRASYNEQFF. The DNA of the CDR3 is TGTGCCAGCAGCTTAGGCCAGCGGGCTTCCTACAATGAGCAGTTCTTC.

V gene TRBV30 combines with J gene TRBJ1-1, with TRBD1 identical over 11 bases. Losses at the gene ends were 5 bases for V and 5 bases for J; bases not matched to a gene: 4. This CDR3 comprises 13 residues. The germline V gene encodes CDR1 GTSNPN and CDR2 SVGIG (reference sequence). CDR3 nucleotide sequence: TGTGCCTGGGGACAGGGGGCGCGTACTGAAGCTTTCTTT. Translated, it gives CAWGQGARTEAFF.

The chain has TRBV7-9 and TRBJ2-2, with D tentatively TRBD1 (5 bases). The ends were cut back, 10 bases at V and 6 bases at J, with 21 bases in the middle. The length of the CDR3 is 15 residues. Germline values: CDR1 SEHNR, CDR2 FQNEAQ (reference sequence). The CDR3 DNA sequence: TGTGCCATCAAGTACCCAGACAGTTCTCCCGGGGAGCTGTTTTTT. Translation: CAIKYPDSSPGELFF. Looking up the rest from reference TRBV7-9 and TRBJ2-2 gives the full variable domain: DTGVSQNPRHKITKRGQNVTFRCDPISEHNRLYWYRQTLGQGPEFLTYFQNEAQLEKSRLLSDRFSAERPKGSFSTLEIQRTEQGDSAMYLCAIKYPDSSPGELFFGEGSRLTVL.

The J gene is TRBJ1-2, the V gene TRBV4-2; a weak D match, TRBD1 (6 bases). Per germline, CDR1 LGHNA and CDR2 YNFKEQ. Trimming pared 5 bases from V and 4 bases from J, leaving 20 bases between. The CDR3 is made up of 16 amino acids. The CDR3 bases are TGTGCCAGCAGCGACGCCGGGGGGGCTGAGTTCTATGGCTACACCTTC. Its protein is CASSDAGGAEFYGYTF.

This chain joins TRBV19 and TRBJ2-4; a weak D match, TRBD1 (5 bases). The V gene's germline CDR1 is LNHDA and CDR2 SQIVND (reference sequence). This CDR3 contains 13 residues. Between the trimmed V and J ends, which lost 2 bases and 3 bases, there was a span of 5 bases. CDR3 in DNA: TGTGCCAGTAGTATACAGGGCAAAAACATTCAGTACTTC. Translated: CASSIQGKNIQYF.

The CDR3 coding sequence is TGCGCCAGCAGCCAAGAATGGCAACTATCATTGCCCCAGCATTTT. It yields the protein CASSQEWQLSLPQHF. The chain couples TRBV4-3 to TRBJ1-5; D gene unclear. This CDR3 spans 15 amino acids. CDR1 and CDR2 from the germline V gene are LGHNA and YSLEER. Trimming stripped 0 bases from V and 9 bases from J, with 15 bases between.

This clone was recorded once. The rearrangement links TRBV11-2 to TRBJ1-2; 8 bases match TRBD1. V shed 2 bases and J 4 bases; nucleotides not matched to a gene: 3. The V gene's germline CDR1 is SGHAT and CDR2 FQNNGV. CDR3 size: 14 residues. CDR3 nucleotides: TGTGCCAGCAGCTTACCGGACAGGGCCTATGGCTACACCTTC. This sequence encodes CASSLPDRAYGYTF.

The J gene is TRBJ1-2, the V gene TRBV7-6; weak D call: TRBD1 (6 bases). This CDR3 has 14 amino acids. Germline V gene data show CDR1 as SGHVS and CDR2 as FNYEAQ. V was shortened by 5 bases and J by 7 bases, with 17 bases between the two germline ends. The CDR3, as DNA: TGTGCCAGCAGCCCCTGGGACATAGTGAGTGGCTACACCTTC. It is translated as CASSPWDIVSGYTF.

This clone has just a few counts. The V gene is TRBV30, the J gene TRBJ2-7; D is possibly TRBD1 (8 bases). This CDR3 spans 13 amino acids. Germline CDR1 is GTSNPN and CDR2 is SVGIG (reference sequence). Trimming stripped 6 bases from V and 2 bases from J, with 14 bases between. The CDR3 is CACNRGGTYEQYF. CDR3 DNA: TGTGCCTGTAACAGGGGGGGTACCTACGAGCAGTACTTC.

The genes are TRBV2 and TRBJ1-1, with D uncertain. The CDR3 is 14 amino acids. Germline V gene data show CDR1 as SNHLY and CDR2 as FYNNEI. The V end lost 2 bases, the J end lost 0 bases, and 7 bases lay between the germline ends. The CDR3 spells CASSEQAVNTEAFF. The DNA for the CDR3 is TGTGCCAGCAGTGAACAGGCAGTGAACACTGAAGCTTTCTTT.

This chain joins TRBV4-3 and TRBJ2-1; 8 bases are a match to TRBD1. V was pared by 0 bases and J by 6 bases, with 7 bases of the junction left unmatched. The CDR3 is made up of 16 amino acids. Germline CDR1 reads LGHNA; CDR2 reads YSLEER. In DNA, the CDR3 is TGCGCCAGCAGCCAAGAACTACGGGACAGGTTCAATGAGCAGTTCTTC. Translation gives CASSQELRDRFNEQFF.

The J gene is TRBJ2-1, the V gene TRBV6-5; maybe TRBD2 (6 bases). The germline V and J ends were trimmed by 6 bases and 3 bases, with 12 bases remaining between them. This CDR3 has 14 amino acids. CDR1 is MNHEY and CDR2 is SVGAGI in the germline V gene. Here the CDR3 DNA reads TGTGCCAGCAGCTGGCGGGACGACTACAATGAGCAGTTCTTC. Translation: CASSWRDDYNEQFF.

The chain couples TRBV7-9 to TRBJ2-2, with TRBD1 matching over 9 bases. The ends lost 5 bases at V and 6 bases at J; junction bases unmatched: 4. This CDR3 is built from 14 residues. Looked up from germline, CDR1 is SEHNR and CDR2 is FQNEAQ (reference sequence). The DNA for the CDR3 is TGTGCCAGCAGCCCCGGGACAGGGTCCGGGGAGCTGTTTTTT. Its protein product is CASSPGTGSGELFF.

This chain joins TRBV27 and TRBJ1-5; D might be TRBD1 (5 bases). Germline V gene sequence: CDR1 MNHEY, CDR2 SMNVEV (reference sequence). V dropped 4 bases and J dropped 3 bases, with 13 bases sitting between them. The CDR3 spans 15 residues. This CDR3 is CASSSGWGLNQPQHF. CDR3 coding DNA: TGTGCCAGCAGTTCTGGATGGGGCCTCAATCAGCCCCAGCATTTT.

V gene TRBV19 combines with J gene TRBJ2-1, with 9 bases lining up with TRBD2. CDR1 is LNHDA and CDR2 is SQIVND in the germline V gene (reference sequence). J was trimmed by 3 bases and V by 7 bases; bases with no gene match: 10. This CDR3 region has 16 residues. The DNA for the CDR3 is TGTGCCAGTATGGCCGGCGCGGGGGGGATCTACAATGAGCAGTTCTTC. Its protein is CASMAGAGGIYNEQFF.

V and J are TRBV5-6 and TRBJ2-7; tentatively, D is TRBD1 (5 bases). Trimming left V 5 bases short and J 3 bases short, with 12 bases between. This CDR3 region has 13 residues. Germline V CDR1 and CDR2: SGHDT, YYEEEE. The CDR3 nucleotides read TGTGCCAGCAGTGTGGTAGGGGTCTACGAGCAGTACTTC. This sequence encodes CASSVVGVYEQYF. The variable domain in full, with the rest retrieved from reference TRBV5-6 and TRBJ2-7, is DAGVTQSPTHLIKTRGQQVTLRCSPKSGHDTVSWYQQALGQGPQFIFQYYEEEERQRGNFPDRFSGHQFPNYSSELNVNALLLGDSALYLCASSVVGVYEQYFGPGTRLTVT.

The chain is built from TRBV29-1 and TRBJ1-1; perhaps TRBD1 as D (5 bases). The V and J ends lost 2 bases and 4 bases respectively, with 11 bases between them. CDR3 length equals 13 residues. Germline lookup yields CDR1 SQVTM and CDR2 ANQGSEA. The DNA for the CDR3 is TGCAGCGTTGAAAGGTGGGGGGTCACTGAAGCTTTCTTT. It yields the protein CSVERWGVTEAFF. Combining the CDR3 with reference TRBV29-1 and TRBJ1-1 gives the whole variable domain SAVISQKPSRDICQRGTSLTIQCQVDSQVTMMFWYRQQPGQSLTLIATANQGSEATYESGFVIDKFPISRPNLTFSTLTVSNMSPEDSSIYLCSVERWGVTEAFFGQGTRLTVV.

The rearrangement uses TRBV15 and TRBJ1-2; the D is unclear. Germline V gene sequence: CDR1 LNHNV, CDR2 YYDKDF (reference sequence). CDR3 length: 14 amino acids. With 1 base removed from V and 7 bases from J, the gap between germline ends came to 13 bases. CDR3 DNA sequence: TGTGCCACCAGCAGAGGAACCGCGGGGTCTGGCTACACCTTC. Amino acids: CATSRGTAGSGYTF.

J is TRBJ1-2 and V is TRBV5-1; D ambiguous. The CDR3 has 18 amino acids. Between the trimmed V and J ends, which lost 5 bases and 0 bases, there was a span of 23 bases. The germline CDR1 and CDR2 sequences are SGHRS and YFSETQ. CDR3 sequence: CASRSLTPSNLPNYGYTF. The CDR3 DNA follows: TGCGCCAGCAGATCTTTAACACCTTCCAACCTCCCTAACTATGGCTACACCTTC.

The chain is built from TRBV4-2 and TRBJ1-2; D not resolved. This CDR3 is 13 amino acids long. Germline loops: CDR1 LGHNA, CDR2 YNFKEQ. Trimming pared 3 bases from V and 4 bases from J, leaving 9 bases between. CDR3 bases: TGTGCCAGCAGCCAGGGGAGCTTCTATGGCTACACCTTC. Residues: CASSQGSFYGYTF.

This chain links TRBV6-5 with TRBJ1-2, with TRBD1 matching 11 bases. V shed 0 bases and J 3 bases; nucleotides not matched to a gene: 3. Germline loops: CDR1 MNHEY, CDR2 SVGAGI. The CDR3 runs 16 residues. The CDR3 region is CASSYSAGQGDYGYTF. As DNA, the CDR3 is TGTGCCAGCAGTTACTCGGCGGGACAGGGGGACTATGGCTACACCTTC.